This TCR gamma chain was recovered during a study of γδ T cells in repeated Plasmodium falciparum infection (dated by TCRdb to about 2021). Concerning the study at large: Malian children exposed to intense seasonal malaria transmission were enrolled in the natural-infection arm and compared with Australian children matched for age and gender. Samples from controlled-infection subjects were taken at baseline, just before selected infections, and 21 days after each infection. In the study, the shaping of the human gammadelta T cell repertoire by repeated Plasmodium falciparum infection was examined using natural infection in Mali and controlled human malaria infection. Four to six malaria-naive U.S. adults underwent four controlled human malaria infections by bites from P. falciparum NF54-infected Anopheles stephensi mosquitoes over approximately 640 days. Malian gammadelta TCR repertoires were analysed cross-sectionally in periods with no transmission and longitudinally across episodes of acute febrile malaria.

For bulk TCR repertoire analysis, Vgamma9/Vdelta2+ and Vdelta2-negative gammadelta T cell populations were isolated by flow sorting from peripheral blood mononuclear cells. Study-wide findings and limitations: Generalizability was limited because the Malian cohort came from a small rural village made up predominantly of one ethnic group. Waves of new clonotype selection in Vdelta2-negative, largely Vdelta1+, gammadelta TCR repertoires appeared to be driven by repeated controlled infections. Compared with the repertoires of Australian children, the Vdelta2-negative gammadelta TCR repertoires of Malian children appeared more clonally expanded, less diverse and less shared. Because the controlled-infection cohort was small, analysis of inter-individual variability in gammadelta T cell responses was limited. Across time and infection, the Vgamma9/Vdelta2+ TCR repertoires showed a highly stable polyclonal makeup, with many TCRgamma sequences overlapping between individuals.

CDR1 GITISATS and CDR2 ISYDGTV are derived from the germline V gene (reference sequence). Taken from cysteine to phenylalanine, the CDR3 has 16 residues. Only the CDR3 DNA stays, 48 bases, in frame from base 1. The library was made by multiplex PCR. The reads were generated on an Illumina MiSeq. Each sorted gammadelta T cell sample was sequenced for both the TCR gamma (TRG) and TCR delta (TRD) chains. As for the authors' bioinformatics: Repertoire analyses included clonotype tree plots, accumulated frequency of the top 20 clonotypes, diversity index (DI) and D75 metrics. TCRdb reprocessed the public data with the CATT caller; entries with the same nucleotide sequence were combined afterwards. These V and J calls are TCRdb output, not the study's own analysis. The sample table contains some 32,000 gamma-chain clones; only one count was recorded for 1.4% of them. The ten most abundant clones make up approximately 20% of the sample.

This clone was detected ten times or more. Its antigen remains unidentified. This DNA's translation and the protein TCRdb lists, from a much larger clone, do not match at residue 3, likely due to a read error; the protein shown is translated from the DNA. The sequenced material came from gamma-delta T cells from blood. This TCR was recovered from a pool of human donors (malaria-infected and uninfected, not separated). In this chain, TRGV9 is recombined with TRGJP. Matching the DNA to germline supplied the J gene, which TCRdb does not give. The base sequence is TGTGCCTCGTGGGATCGACGGGAGTTGGGCAAAAAAATCAAGGTATTT. This translates into CASWDRRELGKKIKVF.